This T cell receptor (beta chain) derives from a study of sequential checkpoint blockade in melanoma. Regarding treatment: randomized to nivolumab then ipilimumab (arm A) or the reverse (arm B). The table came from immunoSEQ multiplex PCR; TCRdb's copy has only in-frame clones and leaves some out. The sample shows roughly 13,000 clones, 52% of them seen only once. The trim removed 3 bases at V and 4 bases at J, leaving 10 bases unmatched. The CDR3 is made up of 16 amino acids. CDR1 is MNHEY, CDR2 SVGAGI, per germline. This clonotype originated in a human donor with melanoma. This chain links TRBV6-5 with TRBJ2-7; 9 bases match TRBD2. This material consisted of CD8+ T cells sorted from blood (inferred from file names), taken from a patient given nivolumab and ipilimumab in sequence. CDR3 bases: TGTGCCAGCAGTTATGGAGCGGGGGGAAACAATTACGAGCAGTACTTC. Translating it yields CASSYGAGGNNYEQYF.